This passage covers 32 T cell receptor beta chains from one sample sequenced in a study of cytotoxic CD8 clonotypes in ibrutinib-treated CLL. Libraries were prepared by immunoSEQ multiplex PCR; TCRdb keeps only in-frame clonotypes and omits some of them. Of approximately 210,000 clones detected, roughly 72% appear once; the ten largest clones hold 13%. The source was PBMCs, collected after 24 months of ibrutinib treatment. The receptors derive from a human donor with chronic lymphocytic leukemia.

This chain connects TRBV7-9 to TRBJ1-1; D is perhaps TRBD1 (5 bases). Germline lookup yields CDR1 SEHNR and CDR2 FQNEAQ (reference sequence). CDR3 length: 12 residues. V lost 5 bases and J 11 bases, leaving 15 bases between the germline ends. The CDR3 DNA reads TGTGCCAGCAGCCCGGCGGGAGGGGTGGCTTTCTTT. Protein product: CASSPAGGVAFF.

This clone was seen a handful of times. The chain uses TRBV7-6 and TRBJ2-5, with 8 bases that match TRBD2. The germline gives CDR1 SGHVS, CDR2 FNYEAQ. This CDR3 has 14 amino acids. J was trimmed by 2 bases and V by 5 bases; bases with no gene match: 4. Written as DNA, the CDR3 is TGTGCCAGCAGCCCCGGGGGGGGACAAGAGACCCAGTACTTC. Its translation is CASSPGGGQETQYF.

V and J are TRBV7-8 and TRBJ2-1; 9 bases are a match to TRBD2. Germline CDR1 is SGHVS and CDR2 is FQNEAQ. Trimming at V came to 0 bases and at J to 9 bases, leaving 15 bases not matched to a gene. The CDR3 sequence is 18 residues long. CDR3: CASSLASRLAGLYSEQFF. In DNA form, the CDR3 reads TGTGCCAGCAGCTTAGCCTCTCGGCTAGCGGGATTGTATTCTGAGCAGTTCTTC.

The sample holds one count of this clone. The CDR3 region is CASVRDQFGGTQYF. The CDR3 coding sequence is TGTGCCAGCGTCCGGGACCAATTTGGGGGGACCCAGTACTTC. The chain combines TRBV28 with TRBJ2-5; tentatively, D is TRBD1 or TRBD2 (5 bases each). The CDR3 length is 14 residues. V was clipped by 8 bases and J by 7 bases, with 20 bases between them. Germline assignment: CDR1 MDHEN and CDR2 SYDVKM.

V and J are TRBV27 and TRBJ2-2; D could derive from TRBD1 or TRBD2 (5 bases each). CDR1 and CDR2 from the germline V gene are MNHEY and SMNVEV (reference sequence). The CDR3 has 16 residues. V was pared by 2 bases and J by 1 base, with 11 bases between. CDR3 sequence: CASSLRAGRNTGELFF. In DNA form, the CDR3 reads TGTGCCAGCAGTTTAAGAGCAGGGAGGAACACCGGGGAGCTGTTTTTT.

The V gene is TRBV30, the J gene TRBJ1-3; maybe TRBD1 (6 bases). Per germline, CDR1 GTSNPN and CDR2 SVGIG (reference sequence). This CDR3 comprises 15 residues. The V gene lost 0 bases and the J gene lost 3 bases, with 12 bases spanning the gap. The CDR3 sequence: CAWSVVPGVGNTIYF. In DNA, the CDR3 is TGTGCCTGGAGTGTAGTACCAGGGGTTGGAAACACCATATATTTT.

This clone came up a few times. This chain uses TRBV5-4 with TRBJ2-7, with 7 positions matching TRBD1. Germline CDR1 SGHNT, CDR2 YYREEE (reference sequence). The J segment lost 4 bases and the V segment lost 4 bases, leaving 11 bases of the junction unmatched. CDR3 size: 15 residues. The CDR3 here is CASSQQSRQGYEQYF. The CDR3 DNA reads TGTGCCAGCAGCCAACAAAGCCGACAGGGATACGAGCAGTACTTC.

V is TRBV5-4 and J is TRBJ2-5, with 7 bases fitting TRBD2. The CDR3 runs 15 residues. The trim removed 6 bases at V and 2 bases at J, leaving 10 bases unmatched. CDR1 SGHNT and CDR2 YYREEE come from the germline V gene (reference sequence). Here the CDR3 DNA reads TGTGCCAGCAACTTCGCCGGGACTATACAAGAGACCCAGTACTTC. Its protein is CASNFAGTIQETQYF.

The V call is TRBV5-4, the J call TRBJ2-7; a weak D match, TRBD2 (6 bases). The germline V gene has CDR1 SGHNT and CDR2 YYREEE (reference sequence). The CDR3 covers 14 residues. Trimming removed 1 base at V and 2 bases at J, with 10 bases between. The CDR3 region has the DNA TGTGCCAGCAGCTTGAACCGGGGGACCTACGAGCAGTACTTC. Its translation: CASSLNRGTYEQYF.

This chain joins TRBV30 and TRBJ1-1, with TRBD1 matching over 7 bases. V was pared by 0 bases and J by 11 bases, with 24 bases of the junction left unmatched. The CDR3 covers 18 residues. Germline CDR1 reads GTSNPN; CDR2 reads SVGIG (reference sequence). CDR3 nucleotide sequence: TGTGCCTGGAGTGTACTACCTAATGTACAGGGTAACAGGGGCGCCGCTTTCTTT. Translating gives CAWSVLPNVQGNRGAAFF.

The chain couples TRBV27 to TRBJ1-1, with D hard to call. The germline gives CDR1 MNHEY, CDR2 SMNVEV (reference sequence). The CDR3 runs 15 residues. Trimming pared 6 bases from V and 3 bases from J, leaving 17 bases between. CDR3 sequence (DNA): TGTGCCAGCAGGAGCTTGGTAGGGATGCACACTGAAGCTTTCTTT. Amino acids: CASRSLVGMHTEAFF.

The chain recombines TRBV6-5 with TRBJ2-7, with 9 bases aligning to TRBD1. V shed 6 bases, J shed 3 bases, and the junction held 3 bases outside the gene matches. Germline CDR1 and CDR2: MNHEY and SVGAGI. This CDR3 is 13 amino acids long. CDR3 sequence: CASSRDRDYEQYF. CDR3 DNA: TGTGCCAGCAGCCGGGACAGGGACTACGAGCAGTACTTC.

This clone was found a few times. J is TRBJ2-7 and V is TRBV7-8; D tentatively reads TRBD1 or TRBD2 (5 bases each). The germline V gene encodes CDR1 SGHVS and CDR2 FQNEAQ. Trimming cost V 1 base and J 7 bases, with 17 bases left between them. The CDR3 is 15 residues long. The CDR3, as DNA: TGTGCCAGCAGCTTAGTGAGGGCAGGGTACGGGGAGCAGTACTTC. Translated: CASSLVRAGYGEQYF.

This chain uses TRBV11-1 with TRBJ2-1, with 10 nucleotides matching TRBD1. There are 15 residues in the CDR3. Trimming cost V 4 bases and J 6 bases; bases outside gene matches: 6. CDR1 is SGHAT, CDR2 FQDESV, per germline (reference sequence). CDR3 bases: TGTGCCAGCAGCTCCCGGGACAGGGGTCGCAATGAGCAGTTCTTC. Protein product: CASSSRDRGRNEQFF.

CDR3 loop: CASSLLTGDHYGYTF. The CDR3 coding sequence is TGTGCCAGCAGCTTGTTAACAGGGGATCACTATGGCTACACCTTC. The rearrangement uses TRBV5-6 and TRBJ1-2; 7 bases agree with TRBD1. J lost 3 bases, V lost 1 base, and 6 bases had no gene match. Germline V lookup: CDR1 SGHDT, CDR2 YYEEEE. The CDR3 runs 15 residues.

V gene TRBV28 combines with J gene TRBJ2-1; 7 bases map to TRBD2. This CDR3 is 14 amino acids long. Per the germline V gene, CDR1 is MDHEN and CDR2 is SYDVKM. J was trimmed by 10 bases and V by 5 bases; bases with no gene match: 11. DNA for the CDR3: TGTGCCAGCAGTACCCTAGCGGTGTTTCGGGAGCAGTTCTTC. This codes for CASSTLAVFREQFF.

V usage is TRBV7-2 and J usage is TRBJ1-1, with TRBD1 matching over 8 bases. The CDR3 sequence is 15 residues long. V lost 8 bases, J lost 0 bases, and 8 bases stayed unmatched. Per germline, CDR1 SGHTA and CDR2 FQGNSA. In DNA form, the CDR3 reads TGTGCCAGCGGAAGGGACAGGCGATTGAACACTGAAGCTTTCTTT. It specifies CASGRDRRLNTEAFF. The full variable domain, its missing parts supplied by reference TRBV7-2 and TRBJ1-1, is GAGVSQSPSNKVTEKGKDVELRCDPISGHTALYWYRQSLGQGLEFLIYFQGNSAPDKSGLPSDRFSAERTGGSVSTLTIQRTQQEDSAVYLCASGRDRRLNTEAFFGQGTRLTVV.

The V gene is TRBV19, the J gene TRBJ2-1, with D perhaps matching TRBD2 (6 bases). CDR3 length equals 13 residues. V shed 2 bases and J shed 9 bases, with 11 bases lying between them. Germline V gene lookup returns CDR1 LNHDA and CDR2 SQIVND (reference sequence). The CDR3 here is CASSIRLVFEQFF. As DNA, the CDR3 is TGTGCCAGTAGTATAAGACTAGTATTTGAGCAGTTCTTC.

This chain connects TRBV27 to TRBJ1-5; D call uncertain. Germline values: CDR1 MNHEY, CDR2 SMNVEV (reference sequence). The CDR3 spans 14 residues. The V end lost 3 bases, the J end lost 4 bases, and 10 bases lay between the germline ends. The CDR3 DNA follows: TGTGCCAGCAGTTTCAGAGTCGGAAATCAGCCCCAGCATTTT. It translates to CASSFRVGNQPQHF.

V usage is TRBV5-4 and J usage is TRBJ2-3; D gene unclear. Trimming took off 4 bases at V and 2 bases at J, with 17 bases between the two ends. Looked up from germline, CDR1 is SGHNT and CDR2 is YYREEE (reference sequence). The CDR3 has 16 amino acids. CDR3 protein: CASSQETVSFTDTQYF. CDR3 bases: TGTGCCAGCAGCCAAGAAACCGTGTCCTTCACAGATACGCAGTATTTT.

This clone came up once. CDR3 protein: CSVVGPGGNTQYF. The CDR3 bases are TGCAGCGTTGTGGGTCCAGGGGGAAATACGCAGTATTTT. The chain recombines TRBV29-1 with TRBJ2-3, with 7 bases identical to TRBD1. Germline values: CDR1 SQVTM, CDR2 ANQGSEA. The CDR3 runs 13 residues. The V gene end was trimmed by 4 bases and the J gene end by 7 bases; junction bases not matched to a gene: 8.

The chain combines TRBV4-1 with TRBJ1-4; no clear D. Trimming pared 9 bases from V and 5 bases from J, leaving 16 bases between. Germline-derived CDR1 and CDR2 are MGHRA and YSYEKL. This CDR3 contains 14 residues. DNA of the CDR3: TGCGCCAGTAACCGTGGGCCGAGCAATGAAAAACTGTTTTTT. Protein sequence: CASNRGPSNEKLFF.

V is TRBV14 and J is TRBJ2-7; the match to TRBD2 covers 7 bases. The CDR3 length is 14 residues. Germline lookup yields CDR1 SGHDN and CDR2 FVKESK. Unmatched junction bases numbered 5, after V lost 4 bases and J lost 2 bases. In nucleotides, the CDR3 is TGTGCCAGCAGCCGTAGCGGGCTAACCTACGAGCAGTACTTC. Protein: CASSRSGLTYEQYF.

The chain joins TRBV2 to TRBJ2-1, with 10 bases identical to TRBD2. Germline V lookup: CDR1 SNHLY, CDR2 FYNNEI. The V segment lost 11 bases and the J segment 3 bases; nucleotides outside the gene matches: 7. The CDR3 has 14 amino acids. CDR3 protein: CAGRTSGFYNEQFF. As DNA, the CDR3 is TGTGCCGGAAGGACTAGCGGCTTCTACAATGAGCAGTTCTTC.

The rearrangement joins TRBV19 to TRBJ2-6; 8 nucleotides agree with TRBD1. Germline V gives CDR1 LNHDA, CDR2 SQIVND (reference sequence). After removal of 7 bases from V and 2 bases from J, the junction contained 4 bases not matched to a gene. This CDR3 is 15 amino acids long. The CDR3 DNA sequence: TGTGCCAGTATACCAGGGGGCGCTGGGGCCAACGTCCTGACTTTC. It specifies CASIPGGAGANVLTF.

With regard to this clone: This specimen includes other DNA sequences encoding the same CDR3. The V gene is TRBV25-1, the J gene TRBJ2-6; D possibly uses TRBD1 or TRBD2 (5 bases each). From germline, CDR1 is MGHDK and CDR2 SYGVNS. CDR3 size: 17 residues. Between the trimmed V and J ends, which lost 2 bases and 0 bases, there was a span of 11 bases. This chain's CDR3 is CASSESQGRSGANVLTF. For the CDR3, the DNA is TGTGCCAGCAGTGAAAGTCAGGGACGCTCTGGGGCCAACGTCCTGACTTTC. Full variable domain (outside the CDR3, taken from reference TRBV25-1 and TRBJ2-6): EADIYQTPRYLVIGTGKKITLECSQTMGHDKMYWYQQDPGMELHLIHYSYGVNSTEKGDLSSESTVSRIRTEHFPLTLESARPSHTSQYLCASSESQGRSGANVLTFGAGSRLTVL.

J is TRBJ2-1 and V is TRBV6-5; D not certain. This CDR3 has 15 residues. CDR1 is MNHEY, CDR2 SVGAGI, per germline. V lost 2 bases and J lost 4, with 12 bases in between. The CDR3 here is CASSYGFLRYNEQFF. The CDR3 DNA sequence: TGTGCCAGCAGTTACGGGTTTCTCCGGTACAATGAGCAGTTCTTC.

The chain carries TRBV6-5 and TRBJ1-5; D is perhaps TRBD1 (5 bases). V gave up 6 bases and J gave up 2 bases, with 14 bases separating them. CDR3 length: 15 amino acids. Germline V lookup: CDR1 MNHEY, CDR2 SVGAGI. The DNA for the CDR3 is TGTGCCAGCAGCCCCGGGACGTACGGCAATCAGCCCCAGCATTTT. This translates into CASSPGTYGNQPQHF.

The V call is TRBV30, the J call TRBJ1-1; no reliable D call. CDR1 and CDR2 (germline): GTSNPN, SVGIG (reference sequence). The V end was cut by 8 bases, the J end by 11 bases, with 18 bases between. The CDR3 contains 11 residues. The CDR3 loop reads CAASEGLVAFF. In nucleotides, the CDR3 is TGTGCCGCATCCGAGGGCTTGGTGGCTTTCTTT.

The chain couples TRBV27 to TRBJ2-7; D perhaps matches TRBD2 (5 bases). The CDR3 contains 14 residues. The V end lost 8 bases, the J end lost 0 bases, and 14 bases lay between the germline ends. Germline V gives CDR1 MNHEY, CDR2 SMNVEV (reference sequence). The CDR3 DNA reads TGTGCCAGCGTCAAGTTAGGGAGCTCCTACGAGCAGTACTTC. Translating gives CASVKLGSSYEQYF.

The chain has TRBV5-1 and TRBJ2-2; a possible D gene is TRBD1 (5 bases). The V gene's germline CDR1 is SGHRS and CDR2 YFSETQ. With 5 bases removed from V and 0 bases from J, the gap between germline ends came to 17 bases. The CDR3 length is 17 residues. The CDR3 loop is CASRRSVGRANTGELFF. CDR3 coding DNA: TGCGCCAGCAGGCGGTCAGTAGGCAGGGCGAACACCGGGGAGCTGTTTTTT.

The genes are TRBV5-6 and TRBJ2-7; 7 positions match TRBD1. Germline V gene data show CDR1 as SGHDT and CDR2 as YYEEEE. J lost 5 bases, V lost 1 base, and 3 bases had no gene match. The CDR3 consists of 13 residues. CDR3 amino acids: CASSLLDRDEQYF. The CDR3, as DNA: TGTGCCAGCAGCTTGCTAGACAGGGACGAGCAGTACTTC.